This is a list of T cell receptor beta chains from one sample in a study of shared clonotypes between healthy human individuals. TCRdb's copy holds only in-frame clones and misses some; the assay was immunoSEQ multiplex PCR. The sample consists of around 2.1 million clones, under 95% of them appearing once. The specimen sequenced was naive CD8+ T cells from PBMCs. Receptors originate from a man aged 18 to 30 in good health. Some clones in this sample may be carry-over from other donors' samples. CDR3s include the opening cysteine and the closing phenylalanine or tryptophan. The D gene is left open where the match is weak. Clone size, where shown, is once, few, many, or a class for clones that have expanded.

v_call	d_call	j_call	clone_size	cdr3_nt	cdr3_aa
TRBV27	.	TRBJ2-7	.	TGTGCCAGCAGGACGCGCCACTACGAGCAGTACTTC	CASRTRHYEQYF
TRBV10-3	.	TRBJ1-4	.	TGTGCCATCAGTGAGTCGAAGGGGCGAAATGAAAAACTGTTTTTT	CAISESKGRNEKLFF
TRBV11-2	.	TRBJ2-7	.	TGTGCCAGCAGCTTAATCGGCGGAGGCTCCTACGAGCAGTACTTC	CASSLIGGGSYEQYF
TRBV5-6	.	TRBJ1-1	.	TGTGCCAGCAGCTTGGGTAGTGGGGATCAGACTTTCTTT	CASSLGSGDQTFF
TRBV7-6	.	TRBJ2-1	.	TGTGCCAGCAGCTTGTTAAGTTATAGCTCCTACAATGAGCAGTTCTTC	CASSLLSYSSYNEQFF
TRBV19	.	TRBJ2-7	.	TGTGCCAGTAGTGCCAACGAGATCTACGAGCAGTACTTC	CASSANEIYEQYF
TRBV5-4	.	TRBJ2-3	.	TGTGCCAGCAGCGGGACGGGGGAGTTGGGCGCAGATACGCAGTATTTT	CASSGTGELGADTQYF
TRBV28	.	TRBJ1-5	.	TGTGCCAGCAGTTGGAGGTCTCAGCCCCAGCATTTT	CASSWRSQPQHF
TRBV28	TRBD1	TRBJ2-2	.	TGTGCCAGCAGTCCTTTCCACAGGGGGGCGCATGCCGGGGAGCTGTTTTTT	CASSPFHRGAHAGELFF
TRBV6-1	TRBD1	TRBJ2-1	.	TGTGCCAGCAGTGAAAACAGGGGGCTCTACAATGAGCAGTTCTTC	CASSENRGLYNEQFF
TRBV29-1	.	TRBJ1-1	.	TGCAGCGTTGGGACAGACATGAACACTGAAGCTTTCTTT	CSVGTDMNTEAFF
TRBV11-2	.	TRBJ1-1	.	TGTGCCAGCAGCCCGCACGGGGCTAACACTGAAGCTTTCTTT	CASSPHGANTEAFF
TRBV6-5	.	TRBJ1-1	.	TGTGCCAGCAGTTACGATGGGAACACTGAAGCTTTCTTT	CASSYDGNTEAFF
TRBV13	TRBD2	TRBJ2-3	.	TGTGCCAGCAGCTTAGTTCTAGCGGGAGAATCAGATACGCAGTATTTT	CASSLVLAGESDTQYF
TRBV28	.	TRBJ2-7	.	TGTGCCAGCAGTTTACCCCTGGGGGAAAGCAGCTCCTACGAGCAGTACTTC	CASSLPLGESSSYEQYF
TRBV9	TRBD2	TRBJ2-7	.	TGTGCCAGCAGCGTAGGTACGGGAGGTGCCTACGAGCAGTACTTC	CASSVGTGGAYEQYF
TRBV28	.	TRBJ1-1	.	TGTGCCAGCAGTTTTTCGGGGGGCACTGAAGCTTTCTTT	CASSFSGGTEAFF
TRBV7-2	.	TRBJ2-1	.	TGTGCCAGCAGCTTTGCGCCAAGGGGCAATGAGCAGTTCTTC	CASSFAPRGNEQFF
TRBV27	.	TRBJ1-2	.	TGTGCCAGCAGTTTTGGGGCAGGTCTTAACTATGGCTACACCTTC	CASSFGAGLNYGYTF
TRBV10-2	TRBD2	TRBJ2-7	.	TGCGCCATGTCGGGGCGGGAGGCCCACGAGCAGTACTTC	CAMSGREAHEQYF
TRBV4-1	.	TRBJ2-3	.	TGCGCCAGCAGCCAAGTGAGCCCCACAGATACGCAGTATTTT	CASSQVSPTDTQYF
TRBV14	.	TRBJ1-5	few	TGTGCCAGCAGCCGATCAACGCAAGGGCCCCAGCATTTT	CASSRSTQGPQHF
TRBV27	.	TRBJ2-1	.	TGTGCCAGCAGTTTCCTCCAGGGTCATGAGCAGTTCTTC	CASSFLQGHEQFF
TRBV13	TRBD1	TRBJ2-2	.	TGTGCCAGCAGCTCCCGGGACAGGGGGATCACCGGGGAGCTGTTTTTT	CASSSRDRGITGELFF
TRBV28	TRBD2	TRBJ2-7	.	TGTGCCAGCAGTACCAAGCGGGAGATGTCCCACGAGCAGTACTTC	CASSTKREMSHEQYF
TRBV4-2	TRBD1	TRBJ1-2	.	TGTGCCAGCAGCTCCCTTAGGACAGGGGAAAACTATGGCTACACCTTC	CASSSLRTGENYGYTF
TRBV6-5	TRBD2	TRBJ2-7	.	TGTGCCAGCAGTTACGGGCTAGCGGGAGCCTACGAGCAGTACTTC	CASSYGLAGAYEQYF
TRBV13	TRBD2	TRBJ2-2	.	TGTGCCAGCAGCCTTAGACTAGCGGGTCCCACCGGGGAGCTGTTTTTT	CASSLRLAGPTGELFF
TRBV5-1	.	TRBJ2-3	.	TGCGCCAGCAGCGGCGGGCCGGGACTGACAGATACGCAGTATTTT	CASSGGPGLTDTQYF
TRBV27	.	TRBJ2-3	.	TGTGCCAGCAGTTTAAGTGGACAGTCTAGCACAGATACGCAGTATTTT	CASSLSGQSSTDTQYF
TRBV2	.	TRBJ1-1	.	TGTGCCAGCGGTAGTATGAGCATGAACACTGAAGCTTTCTTT	CASGSMSMNTEAFF
TRBV29-1	.	TRBJ1-4	.	TGCAGCGTTGCTGGACAAACAACTAATGAAAAACTGTTTTTT	CSVAGQTTNEKLFF
TRBV27	TRBD2	TRBJ2-7	.	TGTGCCAGCAGTCCAGGGACTAGCGGGTACGAGCAGTACTTC	CASSPGTSGYEQYF
TRBV15	.	TRBJ1-2	.	TGTGCCACCAGCAGCAGAGTTAACTATGGCTACACCTTC	CATSSRVNYGYTF
TRBV7-9	.	TRBJ2-7	.	TGTGCCAGCAGCTTAGTGGGGGGCAGCTCCTACGAGCAGTACTTC	CASSLVGGSSYEQYF
TRBV15	.	TRBJ1-5	few	TGTGCCACCAGTTCTTTTGGAGAGTTTTATCAGCCCCAGCATTTT	CATSSFGEFYQPQHF
TRBV7-2	.	TRBJ1-3	.	TGTGCCAGCAGCCAGGGACGGAGCTCTGGAAACACCATATATTTT	CASSQGRSSGNTIYF
TRBV9	TRBD2	TRBJ2-7	.	TGTGCCAGCAGCCCCGAGGGGCGGGAGGGCTCCTACGAGCAGTACTTC	CASSPEGREGSYEQYF
TRBV7-2	.	TRBJ2-1	.	TGTGCCAGCAGCTTAGTGACAGCTAGATCCTCCTACAATGAGCAGTTCTTC	CASSLVTARSSYNEQFF
TRBV5-1	.	TRBJ2-1	.	TGCGCCAGCAGCCCCTCCGGGGCCTACCCCTCCTACAATGAGCAGTTCTTC	CASSPSGAYPSYNEQFF
TRBV15	TRBD1	TRBJ2-7	.	TGTGCCACCAGCTTCGGACAGGGGGCCTACGAGCAGTACTTC	CATSFGQGAYEQYF
TRBV30	.	TRBJ2-7	.	TGTGCCTGGAAGGACCCCGGGGGCTCCTACGAGCAGTACTTC	CAWKDPGGSYEQYF
TRBV20-1	.	TRBJ2-1	few	TGCAGTGCTCCACGTCTGGAGCAGTTCTTC	CSAPRLEQFF
TRBV5-6	.	TRBJ2-2	once	TGTGCCAGCAGCATCGAACAGGAACCCGCGAACACCGGGGAGCTGTTTTTT	CASSIEQEPANTGELFF
TRBV29-1	TRBD1	TRBJ2-7	.	TGCAGCGTTGATCGGACAGGGGGAGGCTACGAGCAGTACTTC	CSVDRTGGGYEQYF
TRBV7-9	TRBD2	TRBJ2-3	.	TGTGCCAGCAGCTTCCCCCCGGGGGGACTGGGCACAGATACGCAGTATTTT	CASSFPPGGLGTDTQYF
TRBV4-2	.	TRBJ1-1	.	TGTGCCAGCTCCCAAGTTCTCGCAGGGTATGGCACTGAAGCTTTCTTT	CASSQVLAGYGTEAFF
TRBV19	TRBD2	TRBJ2-7	once	TGTGCCAGTAGTATTCGCGGGACTAGCGGGAGACTTGACGAGCAGTACTTC	CASSIRGTSGRLDEQYF
TRBV9	TRBD2	TRBJ2-7	.	TGTGCCAGCAGCGAATTAGCGGGAGACTACGAGCAGTACTTC	CASSELAGDYEQYF
TRBV15	.	TRBJ2-3	once	TGTGCCACCAGCAGAGAATCGGGGGTGAAGATCACAGATACGCAGTATTTT	CATSRESGVKITDTQYF
TRBV21-1	.	TRBJ2-1	.	TGTGCCAGCAGCACCAGAAGTCTAGCGGGGGGCTACAATGAGCAGTTCTTC	CASSTRSLAGGYNEQFF
TRBV5-8	.	TRBJ2-2	.	TGTGCCAGCACTGCAATCCCCGGGGAGCTGTTTTTT	CASTAIPGELFF
TRBV6-5	.	TRBJ2-7	.	TGTGCCAGCAGTTACTCGAGACGGAAATTCTCCTACGAGCAGTACTTC	CASSYSRRKFSYEQYF
TRBV28	TRBD1	TRBJ1-2	.	TGTGCCAGCAGCCCGACAGGGTTTGAATCTCTCTATGGCTACACCTTC	CASSPTGFESLYGYTF
TRBV19	.	TRBJ2-1	.	TGTGCCAGTAGCCTCAAGAGCTCCTACAATGAGCAGTTCTTC	CASSLKSSYNEQFF
TRBV18	.	TRBJ2-7	.	TGTGCCAGCTCACCAGAGCCAGTCACCTACGAGCAGTACTTC	CASSPEPVTYEQYF